This T cell receptor beta chain was found in a study of T cell responses to AZD1222 COVID-19 vaccine. Study-wide results and caveats: Without day 14 samples, only post-peak T cell repertoires were studied. Two doses of AZD1222 preceded a rise in Spike-specific TCR breadth and depth.

Repertoires were generated with immunoSEQ multiplex PCR, while TCRdb's copy carries only in-frame clones and drops some. The sample includes about 180,000 clones, 70% to 90% seen only once; the top ten take less than 0.55%. The trim removed 2 bases at V and 0 bases at J, leaving 3 bases unmatched. Germline V lookup: CDR1 LNHDA, CDR2 SQIVND (reference sequence). The CDR3 runs 15 residues. A note on this clone: Its antigen is unknown.

The material was peripheral blood, obtained on day 0 of AZD1222 vaccination. This clonotype originated in an adult in good health. The chain recombines TRBV19 with TRBJ2-7; 8 bases agree with TRBD2. CDR3 in amino acids: CASSIISGDSYEQYF. In nucleotides, the CDR3 is TGTGCCAGTAGTATAATTAGCGGGGACTCCTACGAGCAGTACTTC.